Below, 15 T cell receptor beta chains from the same sample are listed, as sequenced in a study of blood T cell repertoires in COVID-19. Libraries were prepared by immunoSEQ multiplex PCR; TCRdb keeps only in-frame clonotypes and omits some of them. The sample gives about 83,000 clones, about 88% of which show up once; approximately 15% is in the top ten. Material: peripheral blood. The receptor set was obtained from a woman aged 80 or over with active or convalescent COVID-19.

This chain's CDR3 is CASSQDVKRAYEQYF. The CDR3 bases are TGCGCCAGCAGCCAAGACGTCAAGAGGGCCTACGAGCAGTACTTC. V is TRBV4-3 and J is TRBJ2-7; maybe TRBD2 (5 bases). V lost 0 bases, J lost 2 bases, and 11 bases lay in between. This CDR3 is built from 15 residues. Germline CDR1 reads LGHNA; CDR2 reads YSLEER.

This rearrangement joins TRBV2 to TRBJ1-5, with a tentative D call TRBD1 (6 bases). Deletions cut 0 bases from V and 4 bases from J, with 16 bases between. Germline assignment: CDR1 SNHLY and CDR2 FYNNEI. The CDR3 sequence is 17 residues long. The CDR3 sequence: CASSEATVGAGNQPQHF. DNA for the CDR3: TGTGCCAGCAGTGAAGCCACGGTGGGGGCAGGTAATCAGCCCCAGCATTTT.

The V and J genes are TRBV2 and TRBJ1-6; D is uncertain. The CDR3 length is 13 residues. Trimming shortened V by 2 bases and J by 8 bases, and 7 bases separated the two germline ends. Germline lookup yields CDR1 SNHLY and CDR2 FYNNEI. CDR3 loop: CASSEPVYSPLHF. Here the CDR3 DNA reads TGTGCCAGCAGTGAACCTGTTTATTCACCCCTCCACTTT. Drawing the rest from reference TRBV2 and TRBJ1-6, the complete variable domain is EPEVTQTPSHQVTQMGQEVILRCVPISNHLYFYWYRQILGQKVEFLVSFYNNEISEKSEIFDDQFSVERPDGSNFTLKIRSTKLEDSAMYFCASSEPVYSPLHFGNGTRLTVT.

This chain uses TRBV2 with TRBJ2-3; a possible D gene is TRBD2 (6 bases). This CDR3 contains 15 residues. V lost 6 bases, J lost 6 bases, and 19 bases lay in between. Germline assignment: CDR1 SNHLY and CDR2 FYNNEI. This chain's CDR3 is CASRERDSHGDTQYF. CDR3 coding DNA: TGTGCCAGCAGAGAACGGGACTCCCATGGGGATACGCAGTATTTT.

This rearrangement joins TRBV20-1 to TRBJ2-2; maybe TRBD1 (6 bases). The ends were cut back, 3 bases at V and 3 bases at J, with 17 bases in the middle. The CDR3 is 16 residues long. Germline loops: CDR1 DFQATT, CDR2 SNEGSKA (reference sequence). The CDR3 region has the DNA TGCAGTGCTAGTCCGGCCGGACAGTTTTACACCGGGGAGCTGTTTTTT. Translated, it gives CSASPAGQFYTGELFF.

This sequence joins TRBV12-3 or TRBV12-4 and TRBJ2-1; D ambiguous. The CDR3 contains 12 residues. Trimming took 5 bases from V and 6 from J, leaving 8 bases between them. The CDR3 sequence: CASSRRGNEQFF. The DNA for the CDR3 is TGTGCCAGCAGTCGTAGAGGCAATGAGCAGTTCTTC.

The gene calls are TRBV6-5 and TRBJ1-3; no definite D call. V was clipped by 4 bases and J by 0 bases, with 13 bases between them. The CDR3 contains 16 residues. The germline CDR1 and CDR2 sequences are MNHEY and SVGAGI. For the CDR3, the DNA is TGTGCCAGCAGTTCCCCGGGAGGGCCCTCTGGAAACACCATATATTTT. Residues: CASSSPGGPSGNTIYF.

J is TRBJ1-1 and V is TRBV30, with no clear D. The germline V and J ends were trimmed by 3 bases and 1 base, with 9 bases remaining between them. CDR1 is GTSNPN, CDR2 SVGIG, per germline (reference sequence). The CDR3 is 13 residues long. Written as DNA, the CDR3 is TGTGCCTGGAGCCAAGGAGGGAACACTGAAGCTTTCTTT. This gives the protein CAWSQGGNTEAFF.

This clone was seen a single time. This chain uses TRBV19 with TRBJ2-5; 10 bases agree with TRBD2. The germline gives CDR1 LNHDA, CDR2 SQIVND (reference sequence). V trimming: 8 bases; J trimming: 0 bases; junction bases outside the gene matches: 6. The CDR3 has 15 amino acids. CDR3 region: CASGSTSGYQETQYF. CDR3 DNA sequence: TGTGCCAGTGGGTCGACTAGCGGGTACCAAGAGACCCAGTACTTC.

The gene calls are TRBV5-1 and TRBJ1-4; 10 bases agree with TRBD1. The ends lost 3 bases at V and 7 bases at J; junction bases unmatched: 6. Germline CDR1 is SGHRS and CDR2 is YFSETQ. The CDR3 runs 15 residues. The CDR3 is CASSSTGGWGEKLFF. CDR3 DNA sequence: TGCGCCAGCAGCTCGACAGGGGGCTGGGGTGAAAAACTGTTTTTT.

This clone was picked up one time. The chain has TRBV4-2 and TRBJ2-5, with D possibly matching TRBD2 (5 bases). Deletions cut 2 bases from V and 4 bases from J, with 14 bases between. The germline CDR1 and CDR2 sequences are LGHNA and YNFKEQ. The CDR3 spans 15 residues. The CDR3 region has the DNA TGTGCCAGCAGCCAACTCAGCGGCGGCGGAGAGACCCAGTACTTC. Translated: CASSQLSGGGETQYF.

This clone was counted a few times. The gene calls are TRBV5-4 and TRBJ2-7, with 9 bases identical to TRBD1. Trimming removed 4 bases from V and 3 bases from J; junction bases left unmatched: 5. Looked up from germline, CDR1 is SGHNT and CDR2 is YYREEE (reference sequence). The CDR3 runs to 14 residues. The CDR3 reads CASSRPGQGYEQYF. CDR3 nucleotides: TGTGCCAGCAGCAGACCGGGACAGGGCTACGAGCAGTACTTC.

This rearrangement joins TRBV6-2 or TRBV6-3 to TRBJ2-7; TRBD2 aligns across 11 bases. The germline gives CDR1 MNHEY, CDR2 SVGEGT. The CDR3 sequence is 17 residues long. V was clipped by 2 bases and J by 0 bases; unmatched bases: 6. CDR3 nucleotide sequence: TGTGCCAGCAGTTACCTGGGACTAGCGGCGAGCTCCTACGAGCAGTACTTC. It is translated as CASSYLGLAASSYEQYF.

The chain couples TRBV2 to TRBJ2-7, with D possibly matching TRBD1 (7 bases). This CDR3 region has 13 residues. The germline V gene encodes CDR1 SNHLY and CDR2 FYNNEI. Trimming took off 5 bases at V and 4 bases at J, with 12 bases between the two ends. CDR3 sequence (DNA): TGTGCCAGCAGTTCAGGGGGGTGGTACGAGCAGTACTTC. Translated: CASSSGGWYEQYF. The full variable domain, its missing parts supplied by reference TRBV2 and TRBJ2-7, is EPEVTQTPSHQVTQMGQEVILRCVPISNHLYFYWYRQILGQKVEFLVSFYNNEISEKSEIFDDQFSVERPDGSNFTLKIRSTKLEDSAMYFCASSSGGWYEQYFGPGTRLTVT.

This chain links TRBV4-2 with TRBJ1-4; 8 bases line up with TRBD1. The germline V gene has CDR1 LGHNA and CDR2 YNFKEQ. With V trimmed by 1 base and J by 8 bases, 9 bases remained unmatched. There are 16 residues in the CDR3. For the CDR3, the DNA is TGTGCCAGCAGCCAAGCCCGTGGACAGGGTGGAGAAAAACTGTTTTTT. This codes for CASSQARGQGGEKLFF.